These 30 T cell receptor beta chains came from one sample sequenced in a study of human T cells and chemical hapten exposure. Each CDR3 protein gets one entry after TCRdb re-called the RACE reads with MiXCR. Of about 98,000 distinct CDR3 sequences in the sample, 10% to 11% were seen once. Time point in this sample: pre-sensitization, week 0. The treatment denotes: therapeutic diphenylcyclopropenone sensitization with weekly scalp DPC. This specimen consisted of whole blood, obtained in connection with sensitization to the hapten diphenylcyclopropenone (DPC). Receptors were obtained from an older woman with alopecia areata. Some clones in this sample may be carry-over from other donors' samples.

This chain joins TRBV11-2 and TRBJ1-1; a possible D gene is TRBD1 (5 bases). CDR3 size: 14 residues. The germline gives CDR1 SGHAT, CDR2 FQNNGV. The V end lost 1 base, the J end lost 6 bases, and 12 bases lay between the germline ends. The CDR3 nucleotides read TGTGCCAGCAGCTTAGGTTTGTCGGGGGCTGAAGCTTTCTTT. This encodes CASSLGLSGAEAFF. Based on the CDR3 plus reference TRBV11-2 and TRBJ1-1, the full variable domain is EAGVAQSPRYKIIEKRQSVAFWCNPISGHATLYWYQQILGQGPKLLIQFQNNGVVDDSQLPKDRFSAERLKGVDSTLKIQPAKLEDSAVYLCASSLGLSGAEAFFGQGTRLTVV.

The sample holds many counts of this clonotype. The V gene is TRBV7-9, the J gene TRBJ1-1; the D gene is possibly TRBD1 (6 bases). V was trimmed by 4 bases and J by 5 bases, leaving 11 bases between them. The germline V gene has CDR1 SEHNR and CDR2 FQNEAQ (reference sequence). This CDR3 is built from 13 residues. CDR3 sequence (DNA): TGTGCCAGCAGCTCTCAGGGGAGTACTGAAGCTTTCTTT. Protein product: CASSSQGSTEAFF.

The chain is built from TRBV19 and TRBJ2-5; 8 bases align to TRBD2. J lost 7 bases, V lost 5 bases, and 15 bases had no gene match. Germline lookup yields CDR1 LNHDA and CDR2 SQIVND (reference sequence). The CDR3 sequence is 16 residues long. CDR3 region: CASSQESGGIGWTQYF. In nucleotides, the CDR3 is TGTGCCAGTAGTCAGGAAAGCGGGGGTATAGGATGGACCCAGTACTTC.

The chain is built from TRBV9 and TRBJ2-5, with D perhaps given as TRBD1 or TRBD2 (5 bases each). Trimming pared 4 bases from V and 4 bases from J, leaving 14 bases between. The CDR3 totals 14 residues. The V gene's germline CDR1 is SGDLS and CDR2 YYNGEE. The CDR3 DNA is TGTGCCAGCAGCCTCACCGCGAGGGGAGAGACCCAGTACTTC. Amino acids: CASSLTARGETQYF.

The J gene is TRBJ2-7, the V gene TRBV7-2, with D possibly being TRBD1 (6 bases). The CDR3 runs to 15 residues. Trimming took 5 bases from V and 0 from J, leaving 14 bases between them. Germline V gene data show CDR1 as SGHTA and CDR2 as FQGNSA. The CDR3, as DNA: TGTGCCAGCAGCCCGGGACAAACTTACTCCTACGAGCAGTACTTC. Protein: CASSPGQTYSYEQYF.

At least ten counts were recorded for this clonotype. The junction does not match germline at one end; this may be a read error. CDR3 nucleotide sequence: TGTGCCGGCAGCTTAGCGATGTTTCGGGTAGCTGGGGCCAACGTCCTGACTTTC. It encodes CAGSLAMFRVAGANVLTF. The J gene is TRBJ2-6, the V gene TRBV7-2, with D possibly being TRBD2 (5 bases). The germline gives CDR1 SGHTA, CDR2 FQGNSA. The CDR3 contains 18 residues.

The chain combines TRBV4-1 with TRBJ2-1; 8 bases are a match to TRBD1. The length of the CDR3 is 17 residues. Trimming cost V 4 bases and J 3 bases; bases outside gene matches: 11. Germline V CDR1 and CDR2: MGHRA, YSYEKL. The CDR3 DNA follows: TGCGCCAGCAGCCTCCATCCTATCAGGGGGCGCTACAATGAGCAGTTCTTC. Translated, it gives CASSLHPIRGRYNEQFF.

There are many counts of this clonotype. V and J are TRBV6-2 or TRBV6-3 and TRBJ1-1; D call uncertain. Trimming removed 1 base at V and 5 bases at J, with 8 bases between. This CDR3 region has 13 residues. Germline CDR1 is MNHEY and CDR2 is SVGEGT. CDR3 in amino acids: CASSYFSSTEAFF. CDR3 nucleotide sequence: TGTGCCAGCAGTTACTTTTCCAGTACTGAAGCTTTCTTT.

This clonotype was counted at least ten times. A junction boundary mismatches the germline segment, possibly from a read error. This sequence joins TRBV20-1 and TRBJ2-5; the match to TRBD2 covers 10 bases. The CDR3 loop spans 16 amino acids. Germline V gives CDR1 DFQATT, CDR2 SNEGSKA (reference sequence). The CDR3, as DNA: TGCAGTGCTAGAGTTCTAGCGGGGGCCATACAAGAGTCCCAGTACTTC. It translates to CSARVLAGAIQESQYF.

This clonotype has a count of ten or more. This chain joins TRBV12-3 or TRBV12-4 and TRBJ2-3, with no clear D. The CDR3 is 12 residues long. Trimming took 3 bases from V and 5 from J, leaving 6 bases between them. DNA of the CDR3: TGTGCCAGCAGTTTTCTTGAAGATACGCAGTATTTT. Amino acid sequence: CASSFLEDTQYF.

V gene TRBV5-6 combines with J gene TRBJ2-5, with D possibly being TRBD2 (5 bases). From germline, CDR1 is SGHDT and CDR2 YYEEEE. The CDR3 has 16 amino acids. Trimming removed 4 bases at V and 4 bases at J, with 20 bases between. In DNA, the CDR3 is TGTGCCAGCAGCCACCCCTCCTTTAGCCGGGGAGAGACCCAGTACTTC. Encoded protein: CASSHPSFSRGETQYF.

The chain recombines TRBV7-9 with TRBJ2-7; D is unclear. CDR3 length equals 14 residues. Between the trimmed V and J ends, which lost 4 bases and 3 bases, there was a span of 13 bases. CDR1 and CDR2 from the germline V gene are SEHNR and FQNEAQ (reference sequence). The CDR3 DNA reads TGTGCCAGCAGCTCCCCCGGGCAGCACTACGAGCAGTACTTC. Residues: CASSSPGQHYEQYF. The full variable domain, completed using reference TRBV7-9 and TRBJ2-7, is DTGVSQNPRHKITKRGQNVTFRCDPISEHNRLYWYRQTLGQGPEFLTYFQNEAQLEKSRLLSDRFSAERPKGSFSTLEIQRTEQGDSAMYLCASSSPGQHYEQYFGPGTRLTVT.

The table lists this clonotype with many counts. This chain links TRBV12-3 or TRBV12-4 with TRBJ1-3; TRBD1 matches 7 bases. There are 14 residues in the CDR3. After removal of 6 bases from V and 4 bases from J, the junction contained 6 bases not matched to a gene. The CDR3 here is CASRSTGDGNTIYF. CDR3 DNA: TGTGCCAGCAGGTCAACAGGGGACGGAAACACCATATATTTT.

This clonotype was detected only a few times. CDR3 in amino acids: CASSLMEGSGYTF. CDR3 coding DNA: TGTGCCAGCAGCTTAATGGAGGGTAGCGGCTACACCTTC. The chain joins TRBV7-6 to TRBJ1-2; no firm D call. V was trimmed by 2 bases and J by 8 bases, leaving 12 bases between them. The CDR3 runs 13 residues. The germline V gene encodes CDR1 SGHVS and CDR2 FNYEAQ.

This clonotype was recorded a few times. The chain carries TRBV19 and TRBJ2-6; D may be TRBD1 (6 bases). This CDR3 is built from 15 residues. V was trimmed by 4 bases and J by 2 bases, leaving 9 bases between them. Germline V gene lookup returns CDR1 LNHDA and CDR2 SQIVND (reference sequence). The chain's CDR3 is CASSNGQPGANVLTF. The CDR3 DNA reads TGTGCCAGTAGTAACGGACAGCCTGGGGCCAACGTCCTGACTTTC.

This clonotype was seen repeatedly, ten times or more. The rearrangement uses TRBV18 and TRBJ1-4; no clear D gene. Deletions cut 3 bases from V and 8 bases from J, with 16 bases between. The CDR3 loop spans 15 amino acids. Germline V gene data show CDR1 as KGHSH and CDR2 as LQKENI. The CDR3, as DNA: TGTGCCAGCTCACCCTTCGAAAGGGATGGAGAAAAACTGTTTTTT. Protein sequence: CASSPFERDGEKLFF.

The chain employs TRBV19 and TRBJ2-5; 10 bases map to TRBD2. This CDR3 comprises 16 residues. V lost 1 base to trimming and J lost 2 bases; unmatched junction nucleotides: 4. Germline CDR1 LNHDA, CDR2 SQIVND (reference sequence). The chain's CDR3 is CASSIVSGGGQETQYF. In DNA, the CDR3 is TGTGCCAGTAGTATAGTAAGCGGGGGGGGACAAGAGACCCAGTACTTC. The full variable domain, rest sourced from reference TRBV19 and TRBJ2-5, is DGGITQSPKYLFRKEGQNVTLSCEQNLNHDAMYWYRQDPGQGLRLIYYSQIVNDFQKGDIAEGYSVSREKKESFPLTVTSAQKNPTAFYLCASSIVSGGGQETQYFGPGTRLLVL.

This clonotype was seen at least ten times. The rearrangement uses TRBV10-3 and TRBJ1-3; no clear D. The length of the CDR3 is 14 residues. Trimming stripped 3 bases from V and 5 bases from J, with 11 bases between. CDR1 is ENHRY and CDR2 is SYGVKD in the germline V gene. CDR3 DNA sequence: TGTGCCATCAGTGATGTGGGGAATAGAAACACCATATATTTT. This sequence encodes CAISDVGNRNTIYF.

This chain joins TRBV11-2 and TRBJ2-7; 11 nucleotides match TRBD2. This CDR3 has 15 amino acids. The V gene end was trimmed by 5 bases and the J gene end by 3 bases; junction bases not matched to a gene: 6. CDR1 is SGHAT, CDR2 FQNNGV, per germline. This chain's CDR3 is CASSTGLAVGYEQYF. The CDR3 coding sequence is TGTGCCAGCAGCACGGGACTAGCGGTAGGCTACGAGCAGTACTTC.

This clonotype was seen a handful of times. The V and J genes are TRBV12-3 or TRBV12-4 and TRBJ2-5, with 7 bases fitting TRBD1. V shed 3 bases and J 5 bases; nucleotides not matched to a gene: 6. This CDR3 has 14 amino acids. The CDR3 is CASSFGQVSETQYF. As DNA, the CDR3 is TGTGCCAGCAGTTTCGGACAGGTATCCGAGACCCAGTACTTC.

This clonotype was counted between two and nine times. A read error may be the cause here, since a much bigger clone is one base away. The V call is TRBV12-3 or TRBV12-4, the J call TRBJ2-6, with D perhaps assigned TRBD1 or TRBD2 (5 bases each). This CDR3 spans 15 amino acids. The V and J ends lost 10 bases and 2 bases respectively, with 15 bases between them. DNA of the CDR3: TGTGCCAACACCCGGGGCCTCCCTGGGGCCAACGTCCTGACTTTC. It translates to CANTRGLPGANVLTF.

In its sample, this clonotype was seen many times. This rearrangement joins TRBV29-1 to TRBJ1-1, with D uncertain. The germline CDR1 and CDR2 sequences are SQVTM and ANQGSEA. The CDR3 extends over 13 amino acids. The ends were cut back, 4 bases at V and 0 bases at J, with 9 bases in the middle. CDR3 nucleotide sequence: TGCAGCGTTGCCCCTGATATGAACACTGAAGCTTTCTTT. Translating gives CSVAPDMNTEAFF.

This clonotype was detected ten times or more. The chain uses TRBV4-2 and TRBJ2-7; 11 positions match TRBD2. J gave up 3 bases and V 2 bases, and 3 bases lay outside the gene matches. This CDR3 spans 15 amino acids. Germline lookup yields CDR1 LGHNA and CDR2 YNFKEQ. CDR3 loop: CASSQTSGGYYEQYF. The CDR3 DNA reads TGTGCCAGCAGCCAAACTAGCGGGGGTTACTACGAGCAGTACTTC.

At least ten counts were recorded for this clonotype. The chain employs TRBV4-2 and TRBJ2-2; 8 bases are a match to TRBD1. This CDR3 has 15 amino acids. Germline-derived CDR1 and CDR2 are LGHNA and YNFKEQ. V shed 4 bases, J shed 4 bases, and the junction held 5 bases outside the gene matches. The DNA for the CDR3 is TGTGCCAGCAGCCCTGGACAGGGTCCCACCGGGGAGCTGTTTTTT. Translating gives CASSPGQGPTGELFF.

This clonotype was detected only a few times. The rearrangement joins TRBV19 to TRBJ1-5; D gene unclear. V gave up 3 bases and J gave up 5 bases, with 5 bases separating them. CDR3 length: 12 amino acids. Germline-derived CDR1 and CDR2 are LNHDA and SQIVND (reference sequence). CDR3: CASSIIYQPQHF. DNA of the CDR3: TGTGCCAGTAGTATCATTTATCAGCCCCAGCATTTT.

V gene TRBV2 combines with J gene TRBJ2-3, with no clear D. V lost 3 bases and J lost 2, with 15 bases in between. Germline CDR1 SNHLY, CDR2 FYNNEI. The CDR3 is 16 amino acids. The CDR3 protein is CASSEGRAVHTDTQYF. CDR3 nucleotide sequence: TGTGCCAGCAGTGAGGGTAGGGCGGTCCACACAGATACGCAGTATTTT.

This clonotype occurred many times. This chain uses TRBV20-1 with TRBJ2-3; TRBD1 might be the D (6 bases). V lost 5 bases and J 2 bases, leaving 11 bases between the germline ends. This CDR3 has 13 amino acids. Germline CDR1 is DFQATT and CDR2 is SNEGSKA (reference sequence). CDR3 bases: TGCAGTGCTCCCGACAGGTACACAGATACGCAGTATTTT. Protein sequence: CSAPDRYTDTQYF.

This chain uses TRBV5-1 with TRBJ1-1, with D possibly being TRBD1 (6 bases). The CDR3 has 15 amino acids. V was clipped by 6 bases and J by 0 bases, with 15 bases between them. CDR1 and CDR2 (germline): SGHRS, YFSETQ. CDR3 in DNA: TGCGCCAGCACAGGACAGAATGCGGTGAACACTGAAGCTTTCTTT. Translating it yields CASTGQNAVNTEAFF.

Only a few counts were recorded for this clonotype. The V and J genes are TRBV5-1 and TRBJ2-7; D call uncertain. Germline CDR1 is SGHRS and CDR2 is YFSETQ. The CDR3 loop spans 14 amino acids. Trimming left V 0 bases short and J 2 bases short, with 9 bases between. CDR3 in amino acids: CASSLAAAAYEQYF. The CDR3 coding sequence is TGCGCCAGCAGCTTGGCCGCGGCAGCCTACGAGCAGTACTTC.

The V gene is TRBV11-3, the J gene TRBJ2-1; tentatively, D is TRBD2 (6 bases). The V gene's germline CDR1 is SGHNT and CDR2 YENEEA. The CDR3 has 14 residues. With 2 bases removed from V and 5 bases from J, the gap between germline ends came to 10 bases. CDR3 in DNA: TGTGCCAGCAGCTTACAGGGAGGCCACAATGAGCAGTTCTTC. The encoded protein is CASSLQGGHNEQFF.